This T cell receptor (beta chain) stems from a study of monozygotic twins with inflammatory bowel disease. Study results and limitations: Among IBD patients, TCRbeta diversity (inverse Simpson) was lower than in healthy co-twins.

The CDR3 loop spans 16 amino acids. Germline V gives CDR1 SGHRS, CDR2 YFSETQ. Two nested PCRs, of approximately 16 and 10 cycles, processed TCRalpha and TCRbeta cDNA. TCRdb re-called the 5' RACE reads and shows each CDR3 protein once, DNA omitted. The table gives 300,000 to 400,000 distinct CDR3 sequences; the top ten clones make up 2% to 2.5% of it. Remarks on this clonotype: Its antigen is unidentified.

The sample was blood. The V gene is TRBV5-1, the J gene TRBJ1-1; TCRdb gives TRBD1 as the D gene, but with no DNA this cannot be confirmed. The origin of this receptor is a human donor with ulcerative colitis or Crohn's disease, or a healthy co-twin of an affected twin (not recorded which). Here the CDR3 reads CASSLDLGTGATEAFF.